This TCR beta chain was captured by sequencing in a study of T-cell memory formation after mild COVID-19. Each CDR3 protein is one row after TCRdb ran MiXCR on the 5' RACE reads. This sample carries 30,000 to 35,000 distinct CDR3 sequences, roughly 21% of them seen once, and the ten largest clones take 1.5%. Study-level findings and limits: Proof of SARS-CoV-2 specificity was absent for the second-wave clones that crested on day 37. Day 15 to 85 contracting clones showed balanced CD4/CD8; day 15 to 37 expanders favored CD4+. Clones that contracted clustered mainly in CM and EM if CD4+ and in EMRA if CD8+. The study detected some responding clones in pre-infection memory, suggesting cross-reactive memory joined.

There are many counts of this clonotype. Its specificity is not known. This CDR3 is built from 15 residues. The V gene's germline CDR1 is LGHDT and CDR2 YNNKEL (reference sequence). Unmatched junction bases numbered 3, after V lost 4 bases and J lost 5 bases. Sequencing used PBMCs or a T cell subset sorted from them (not recorded which). The sequence was collected from an adult who had mild COVID-19 (a few samples of this study predate the infection). Cell type and time point are not known. The rearrangement links TRBV3-1 to TRBJ2-2, with 11 bases lining up with TRBD2. The CDR3 DNA reads TGTGCCAGCAGCCCCTTAGCGGGGGGGACCGGGGAGCTGTTTTTT. This encodes CASSPLAGGTGELFF.